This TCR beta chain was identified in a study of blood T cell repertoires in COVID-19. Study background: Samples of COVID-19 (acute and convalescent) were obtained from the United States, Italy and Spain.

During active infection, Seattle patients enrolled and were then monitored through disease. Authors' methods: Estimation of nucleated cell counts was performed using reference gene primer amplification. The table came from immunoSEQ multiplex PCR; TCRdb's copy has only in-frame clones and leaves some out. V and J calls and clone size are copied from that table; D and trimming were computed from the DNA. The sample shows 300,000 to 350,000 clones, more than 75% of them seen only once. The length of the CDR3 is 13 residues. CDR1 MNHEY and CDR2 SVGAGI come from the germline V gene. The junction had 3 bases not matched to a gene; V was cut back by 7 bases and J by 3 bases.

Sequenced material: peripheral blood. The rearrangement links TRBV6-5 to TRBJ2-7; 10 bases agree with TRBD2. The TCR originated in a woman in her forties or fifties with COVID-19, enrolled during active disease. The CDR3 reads CASTRTSGYEQYF. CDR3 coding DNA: TGTGCCAGCACCCGGACTAGCGGCTACGAGCAGTACTTC.